These T cell receptor beta chains were read from a single sample in a study of OX40 agonist ivuxolimab in advanced cancers. Clones were sequenced by immunoSEQ multiplex PCR, and TCRdb holds only the in-frame ones, with some missing. The sample contains 25,000 to 30,000 clones, 80% to 90% of which appear only once. Here the sequenced sample was CD4+ or CD8+ T cells sorted from blood, taken in a trial of the OX40 agonist ivuxolimab. These receptors were obtained from an adult with an advanced solid tumor such as melanoma, head and neck, liver or kidney cancer. CDR3s include the opening cysteine and the closing phenylalanine or tryptophan. D genes are given only for firm matches. Clone size is given for some rows only: seen once, a few or many times, or a class if the clone is expanded.

size	V	J	length	D	CDR3	DNA
-	TRBV7-9	TRBJ1-2	14	-	CASSGTGPGYGYTF	TGTGCCAGCAGCGGAACAGGGCCCGGCTATGGCTACACCTTC
-	TRBV4-1	TRBJ2-1	16	TRBD2	CASSQVASGFYNEQFF	TGCGCCAGCAGCCAAGTCGCTAGCGGGTTTTACAATGAGCAGTTCTTC
-	TRBV19	TRBJ1-2	15	-	CASSISRDARDGYTF	TGTGCCAGTAGTATAAGCCGGGACGCCCGCGATGGCTACACCTTC
-	TRBV27	TRBJ2-5	16	TRBD2	CASSLGSLAGIETQYF	TGTGCCAGCAGTTTAGGCTCGCTAGCGGGGATAGAGACCCAGTACTTC
-	TRBV10-1	TRBJ1-2	13	-	CASSEDSLGGYTF	TGCGCCAGCAGTGAGGACAGCCTCGGGGGCTACACCTTC
-	TRBV14	TRBJ2-4	14	-	CASSVGLAKNIQYF	TGTGCCAGCAGCGTGGGACTAGCCAAAAACATTCAGTACTTC
-	TRBV28	TRBJ1-2	15	-	CASSSRSSGDYGYTF	TGTGCCAGCAGTTCCAGATCCTCAGGCGACTATGGCTACACCTTC
-	TRBV7-9	TRBJ1-1	12	-	CASRRGVTEAFF	TGTGCCAGCAGGAGGGGGGTCACTGAAGCTTTCTTT
-	TRBV5-4	TRBJ2-7	14	-	CASSGRGGSYEQYF	TGTGCCAGCAGTGGACGTGGGGGCTCCTACGAGCAGTACTTC
-	TRBV6-1	TRBJ1-5	11	-	CAAGVAQPQHF	TGTGCAGCAGGGGTGGCTCAGCCCCAGCATTTT
-	TRBV4-1	TRBJ1-4	17	TRBD1	CASSQGRSGTGNEKLFF	TGCGCCAGCAGCCAAGGACGGTCCGGGACAGGTAATGAAAAACTGTTTTTT
-	TRBV13	TRBJ1-4	14	TRBD1	CASSSRQGAEKLFF	TGTGCCAGCAGCTCTCGACAGGGTGCTGAAAAACTGTTTTTT
few	TRBV7-9	TRBJ2-7	12	-	CASSLVGAEQYF	TGTGCCAGCAGCTTAGTTGGGGCCGAGCAGTACTTC
-	TRBV19	TRBJ2-1	12	TRBD1	CASRNRGDEQFF	TGTGCCAGTAGGAACAGGGGTGATGAGCAGTTCTTC
once	TRBV5-1	TRBJ2-7	14	-	CASSAGDKLYEQYF	TGCGCCAGCAGCGCTGGGGACAAACTCTACGAGCAGTACTTC
-	TRBV19	TRBJ1-1	16	-	CASSTPGAQDDTEAFF	TGTGCCAGTAGCACCCCCGGGGCCCAGGACGACACTGAAGCTTTCTTT
-	TRBV2	TRBJ2-7	14	-	CASSDPQGNYEQYF	TGTGCCAGCAGTGATCCCCAGGGAAACTACGAGCAGTACTTC
-	TRBV7-8	TRBJ2-7	14	TRBD2	CASSLASGDYEQYF	TGTGCCAGCAGCTTAGCTAGCGGGGACTACGAGCAGTACTTC
once	TRBV13	TRBJ2-3	12	-	CASSLNPDTQYF	TGTGCCAGCAGCTTAAACCCAGATACGCAGTATTTT
-	TRBV14	TRBJ2-1	13	-	CASSHDWYNEQFF	TGTGCCAGCAGCCACGACTGGTACAATGAGCAGTTCTTC
-	TRBV5-1	TRBJ1-1	14	-	CASSLDQGYTEAFF	TGCGCCAGCAGCTTGGATCAGGGTTACACTGAAGCTTTCTTT
-	TRBV5-1	TRBJ1-5	13	-	CASSFGSNQPQHF	TGCGCCAGCAGCTTTGGTAGCAATCAGCCCCAGCATTTT
once	TRBV30	TRBJ1-6	14	-	CAWSGGQSNSPLHF	TGTGCCTGGAGTGGTGGTCAGTCGAATTCACCCCTCCACTTT
-	TRBV2	TRBJ2-5	16	TRBD2	CASSEEGRAVLETQYF	TGTGCCAGCAGTGAAGAAGGGAGGGCTGTTTTGGAGACCCAGTACTTC
-	TRBV2	TRBJ1-1	13	-	CASSELENTEAFF	TGTGCCAGCAGTGAATTAGAGAACACTGAAGCTTTCTTT
-	TRBV7-2	TRBJ2-7	14	-	CASSLLSRAYEQYF	TGTGCCAGCAGCTTATTATCCAGGGCCTACGAGCAGTACTTC
-	TRBV19	TRBJ2-7	14	-	CASSIRAGPYEQYF	TGTGCCAGTAGTATTCGGGCAGGGCCCTACGAGCAGTACTTC
-	TRBV6-5	TRBJ1-4	13	-	CASSYGLNEKLFF	TGTGCCAGCAGTTATGGGTTGAATGAAAAACTGTTTTTT
-	TRBV5-6	TRBJ1-1	13	-	CASSPDRHTEAFF	TGTGCCAGCAGCCCGGACAGACACACTGAAGCTTTCTTT